The present T cell receptor beta chain was sequenced within a study of cytomegalovirus exposure and HLA in healthy donors. The PCR employed 60 Vbeta primers together with 13 Jbeta primers. Sequencing was performed with immunoSEQ multiplex PCR; in TCRdb, only in-frame clones are kept and a portion is missing. This table has about 140,000 clones, roughly 80% appearing once. The sample holds one count of this clone. The CDR3 length is 19 residues. From germline, CDR1 is GTSNPN and CDR2 SVGIG (reference sequence). V was clipped by 0 bases and J by 0 bases, with 18 bases between them. Sequencing was performed on PBMCs. The clonotype was recovered from a female donor in good health and CMV-seronegative. V gene TRBV30 combines with J gene TRBJ2-6, with no clear D. The CDR3 here is CAWSVWRLAASSGANVLTF. In nucleotides, the CDR3 is TGTGCCTGGAGTGTATGGAGATTAGCCGCGAGCTCTGGGGCCAACGTCCTGACTTTC.